The clone carrying this TCR beta chain was seen ten or more times. As yet, its antigen is unknown. This record belongs to a study of T cells after yellow fever vaccination. Study as a whole: Some fractions had low cell numbers, and these were prepared with SMART-Seq v4 Ultra Low Input.

5'RACE template switching produced TCR cDNA carrying a universal primer site and UMIs. TCRdb reprocessed the 5' RACE reads with MiXCR, giving one entry per CDR3 protein. The table includes over 100,000 distinct CDR3 sequences, roughly 8.9% detected once. Study-wide results and limits: A weaker but faster secondary response was observed, peaking on day 5 versus 15.

Here the sequenced sample was CD8+ T cells sorted from PBMCs, taken 45 days after the yellow fever booster vaccination. The receptor was derived from a man aged 25 to 45 who received the YFV17D yellow fever vaccine.

In nucleotides, the CDR3 is TGCAGTGCCACGCCGATGGCTAGCGGGAGGGCCCAAGAGACCCAGTACTTC. Residues: CSATPMASGRAQETQYF. The chain combines TRBV20-1 with TRBJ2-5; 12 nucleotides agree with TRBD2. The CDR3 runs 17 residues. V lost 6 bases, J lost 1 base, and 12 bases stayed unmatched. Germline CDR1 reads DFQATT; CDR2 reads SNEGSKA (reference sequence).